Below, 32 T cell receptor beta chains from the same sample are listed, as sequenced in a study of cytomegalovirus exposure and HLA in healthy donors. 60 Vbeta and 13 Jbeta primers were used in PCR. TCRdb's copy holds only in-frame clones and misses some; the assay was immunoSEQ multiplex PCR. The table lists roughly 150,000 clones, just under 80% of them singletons. Sequencing was carried out using PBMCs. These receptor sequences come from a man aged 18 to 30 in good health and CMV-seropositive.

CDR3 nucleotides: TGTGCCAGCAGTGAAGCTGGCAGGGGAATGACAGATACGCAGTATTTT. This translates into CASSEAGRGMTDTQYF. This rearrangement joins TRBV2 to TRBJ2-3; D is possibly TRBD1 (6 bases). The ends were cut back, 0 bases at V and 3 bases at J, with 13 bases in the middle. The CDR3 has 16 amino acids. The germline CDR1 and CDR2 sequences are SNHLY and FYNNEI.

The chain couples TRBV14 to TRBJ2-3; D is ambiguous. The germline gives CDR1 SGHDN, CDR2 FVKESK. V was pared by 0 bases and J by 6 bases, with 7 bases between. The CDR3 totals 13 residues. The CDR3 sequence: CASSQDARDTQYF. The DNA for the CDR3 is TGTGCCAGCAGCCAAGATGCGAGGGATACGCAGTATTTT.

The chain links TRBV6-1 to TRBJ2-3; 7 bases map to TRBD1. In germline, CDR1 is MNHNS, CDR2 SASEGT. The J segment lost 3 bases and the V segment lost 5 bases, leaving 5 bases of the junction unmatched. There are 14 residues in the CDR3. The CDR3 region is CASSWDRETDTQYF. The DNA of the CDR3 is TGTGCCAGCAGTTGGGACAGAGAAACAGATACGCAGTATTTT.

The rearrangement uses TRBV5-1 and TRBJ1-2; possibly TRBD1 for D (6 bases). The CDR3 consists of 12 residues. Trimming left V 2 bases short and J 8 bases short, with 10 bases between. The germline V gene encodes CDR1 SGHRS and CDR2 YFSETQ. CDR3 in amino acids: CASSFRGEGYTF. As DNA, the CDR3 is TGCGCCAGCAGCTTCAGGGGAGAGGGCTACACCTTC.

This sequence joins TRBV5-4 and TRBJ1-2; D may be TRBD1 (6 bases). The V end was cut by 4 bases, the J end by 8 bases, with 9 bases between. The CDR3 length is 11 residues. In germline, CDR1 is SGHNT, CDR2 YYREEE (reference sequence). As DNA, the CDR3 is TGTGCCAGCAGCAACGGACAGGGCTACACCTTC. The encoded protein is CASSNGQGYTF.

This clone has more than one count but fewer than ten. The rearrangement uses TRBV7-6 and TRBJ1-2, with D possibly being TRBD1 (6 bases). This CDR3 region has 12 residues. Between the trimmed V and J ends, which lost 1 base and 6 bases, there was a span of 6 bases. The germline V gene has CDR1 SGHVS and CDR2 FNYEAQ. DNA of the CDR3: TGTGCCAGCAGCTTAGAGGGGGATGGCTACACCTTC. This gives the protein CASSLEGDGYTF. The entire variable domain, with the rest obtained from reference TRBV7-6 and TRBJ1-2, is as follows: GAGVSQSPRYKVTKRGQDVALRCDPISGHVSLYWYRQALGQGPEFLTYFNYEAQQDKSGLPNDRFSAERPEGSISTLTIQRTEQRDSAMYRCASSLEGDGYTFGSGTRLTVV.

V is TRBV9 and J is TRBJ1-3; D gene uncertain. The V gene's germline CDR1 is SGDLS and CDR2 YYNGEE. V was cut by 1 base and J by 4 bases, with 15 bases left in between. The CDR3 loop spans 16 amino acids. CDR3 bases: TGTGCCAGCAGCGTATCAGAAGCGGGTCCAGGAAACACCATATATTTT. Residues: CASSVSEAGPGNTIYF. Complete variable domain (other parts from reference TRBV9 and TRBJ1-3): DSGVTQTPKHLITATGQRVTLRCSPRSGDLSVYWYQQSLDQGLQFLIQYYNGEERAKGNILERFSAQQFPDLHSELNLSSLELGDSALYFCASSVSEAGPGNTIYFGEGSWLTVV.

The rearrangement links TRBV18 to TRBJ1-1; weak D call: TRBD1 (5 bases). Trimming pared 6 bases from V and 1 base from J, leaving 21 bases between. Germline CDR1 and CDR2: KGHSH and LQKENI. The CDR3 runs to 17 residues. This CDR3 is CASSPGAEKKGNTEAFF. CDR3 bases: TGTGCCAGCTCCCCTGGGGCAGAAAAAAAGGGGAACACTGAAGCTTTCTTT.

This chain joins TRBV7-2 and TRBJ2-2; a weak D match, TRBD1 (6 bases). The CDR3 runs 15 residues. The V and J ends lost 4 bases and 6 bases respectively, with 15 bases between them. Germline assignment: CDR1 SGHTA and CDR2 FQGNSA. The CDR3 DNA sequence: TGTGCCAGCAGCTCCAGGGGACCGGTCCCCGGGGAGCTGTTTTTT. It specifies CASSSRGPVPGELFF.

V gene TRBV20-1 combines with J gene TRBJ1-4, with 7 bases fitting TRBD1. The length of the CDR3 is 11 residues. The junction had 0 bases not matched to a gene; V was cut back by 3 bases and J by 8 bases. Germline CDR1 and CDR2: DFQATT and SNEGSKA (reference sequence). CDR3: CSARDREKLFF. The CDR3 DNA is TGCAGTGCTAGGGACAGGGAAAAACTGTTTTTT.

The chain links TRBV7-9 to TRBJ1-5; 10 nucleotides align to TRBD1. J was trimmed by 9 bases and V by 0 bases; bases with no gene match: 11. Looked up from germline, CDR1 is SEHNR and CDR2 is FQNEAQ (reference sequence). The CDR3 covers 17 residues. The DNA of the CDR3 is TGTGCCAGCAGCTTAGCAACGGGACAGGGGTCAAGGGGGCCCCAGCATTTT. As protein: CASSLATGQGSRGPQHF.

The chain is built from TRBV27 and TRBJ1-1, with a tentative D call TRBD1 (6 bases). CDR3 length: 14 residues. In germline, CDR1 is MNHEY, CDR2 SMNVEV (reference sequence). V lost 5 bases, J lost 2 bases, and 12 bases lay in between. CDR3 protein: CASSTYRENTEAFF. CDR3 bases: TGTGCCAGCAGTACCTACAGGGAAAACACTGAAGCTTTCTTT.

The rearrangement joins TRBV6-4 to TRBJ2-1; D may be TRBD2 (7 bases). V was pared by 1 base and J by 15 bases, with 28 bases between. Germline V CDR1 and CDR2: MRHNA, SNTAGT. The length of the CDR3 is 17 residues. The CDR3 is CASSDFGLVGGTIDMFF. CDR3 coding DNA: TGTGCCAGCAGTGACTTCGGACTAGTGGGGGGCACCATCGATATGTTCTTC.

The V and J genes are TRBV7-9 and TRBJ1-5, with D hard to call. There are 12 residues in the CDR3. CDR1 SEHNR and CDR2 FQNEAQ come from the germline V gene (reference sequence). Trimming cost V 6 bases and J 5 bases, with 8 bases left between them. The CDR3 DNA sequence: TGTGCCAGCAGTTGGCTTGATCAGCCCCAGCATTTT. This translates into CASSWLDQPQHF.

CDR3 region: CASSSTGGPYEQYF. The DNA for the CDR3 is TGTGCCAGCAGTTCAACAGGGGGCCCCTACGAGCAGTACTTC. The chain has TRBV27 and TRBJ2-7; TRBD1 matches 9 bases. Germline CDR1 and CDR2: MNHEY and SMNVEV (reference sequence). V lost 4 bases, J lost 2 bases, and 3 bases stayed unmatched. The CDR3 sequence is 14 residues long.

The chain uses TRBV6-1 and TRBJ1-3, with D unclear. V lost 4 bases and J lost 7, with 5 bases in between. The length of the CDR3 is 11 residues. Per the germline V gene, CDR1 is MNHNS and CDR2 is SASEGT. The CDR3 DNA reads as TGTGCCAGCAGTGTTGGCAACACCATATATTTT. Protein sequence: CASSVGNTIYF.

J is TRBJ2-7 and V is TRBV5-1; 14 nucleotides match TRBD2. CDR1 SGHRS and CDR2 YFSETQ come from the germline V gene. This CDR3 region has 15 residues. Trimming took 4 bases from V and 7 from J; bases not matched to a gene: 7. The CDR3 DNA is TGCGCCAGCAGCCCCGGGACTAGCGGGAGCCGTGAGCAGTACTTC. Its translation: CASSPGTSGSREQYF.

The chain is built from TRBV5-1 and TRBJ1-1; 9 bases match TRBD1. V lost 4 bases and J lost 3; bases outside the gene matches: 13. The germline V gene has CDR1 SGHRS and CDR2 YFSETQ. The CDR3 runs to 17 residues. The CDR3 DNA is TGCGCCAGCAGCCCCGCGGGACAGGGTGGTCTGTACACTGAAGCTTTCTTT. Translated: CASSPAGQGGLYTEAFF.

This clone was detected only once. The V and J genes are TRBV19 and TRBJ1-2, with D unclear. V was clipped by 5 bases and J by 0 bases, with 10 bases between them. The V gene's germline CDR1 is LNHDA and CDR2 SQIVND (reference sequence). This CDR3 is built from 14 residues. In nucleotides, the CDR3 is TGTGCCAGTAGTGAGATGATGACTAACTATGGCTACACCTTC. Protein product: CASSEMMTNYGYTF.

The V and J genes are TRBV27 and TRBJ2-2; 8 positions match TRBD2. The J segment lost 4 bases and the V segment lost 6 bases, leaving 10 bases of the junction unmatched. CDR3 length: 16 amino acids. Per the germline V gene, CDR1 is MNHEY and CDR2 is SMNVEV (reference sequence). The CDR3, as DNA: TGTGCCAGCAGAACGGGGGGACTAGTAATCACCGGGGAGCTGTTTTTT. Its translation is CASRTGGLVITGELFF.

The J gene is TRBJ2-1, the V gene TRBV11-1; 7 bases fit TRBD2. The CDR3 runs to 12 residues. Germline V gene data show CDR1 as SGHAT and CDR2 as FQDESV (reference sequence). The J segment lost 9 bases and the V segment lost 8 bases, leaving 7 bases of the junction unmatched. This chain's CDR3 is CASGLGRREQFF. For the CDR3, the DNA is TGTGCCAGCGGACTAGGGAGGCGTGAGCAGTTCTTC.

This clone was seen a few times. The chain has TRBV27 and TRBJ2-7, with 8 bases matching TRBD2. CDR1 MNHEY and CDR2 SMNVEV come from the germline V gene (reference sequence). V shed 4 bases and J 4 bases; nucleotides not matched to a gene: 12. The CDR3 has 16 residues. CDR3 in amino acids: CASSSLSGSSMYEQYF. The CDR3 DNA reads TGTGCCAGCAGTTCCCTCAGCGGGAGCTCTATGTACGAGCAGTACTTC.

The rearrangement joins TRBV19 to TRBJ2-1; 7 bases are a match to TRBD2. The CDR3 has 16 amino acids. V lost 9 bases to trimming and J lost 2 bases; unmatched junction nucleotides: 13. The germline V gene has CDR1 LNHDA and CDR2 SQIVND (reference sequence). CDR3 in amino acids: CASLDNLAGTYNEQFF. CDR3 DNA sequence: TGTGCCAGCCTGGACAACTTAGCGGGCACCTACAATGAGCAGTTCTTC.

V and J are TRBV7-2 and TRBJ1-1, with 10 positions matching TRBD1. V was clipped by 1 base and J by 1 base; unmatched bases: 6. CDR3 length equals 17 residues. Germline lookup yields CDR1 SGHTA and CDR2 FQGNSA. The CDR3 sequence: CASSLGDRGFRNTEAFF. The CDR3 nucleotides read TGTGCCAGCAGCTTAGGGGACAGGGGCTTTAGGAACACTGAAGCTTTCTTT.

CDR3 in amino acids: CASSPPGQGSSYEQYF. DNA of the CDR3: TGTGCCAGCAGCCCTCCCGGACAGGGCAGCTCCTACGAGCAGTACTTC. V is TRBV28 and J is TRBJ2-7, with 8 bases fitting TRBD1. V was clipped by 6 bases and J by 0 bases; unmatched bases: 10. This CDR3 has 16 amino acids. Germline loops: CDR1 MDHEN, CDR2 SYDVKM. The full variable domain, completed using reference TRBV28 and TRBJ2-7, is DVKVTQSSRYLVKRTGEKVFLECVQDMDHENMFWYRQDPGLGLRLIYFSYDVKMKEKGDIPEGYSVSREKKERFSLILESASTNQTSMYLCASSPPGQGSSYEQYFGPGTRLTVT.

This chain joins TRBV5-6 and TRBJ2-1, with 9 bases aligning to TRBD1. This CDR3 is built from 19 residues. CDR1 SGHDT and CDR2 YYEEEE come from the germline V gene. The V gene end was trimmed by 5 bases and the J gene end by 0 bases; junction bases not matched to a gene: 15. The CDR3 nucleotides read TGTGCCAGCAGTCAAGGACAGGGGTTCGTCTATAGCTCCTACAATGAGCAGTTCTTC. It specifies CASSQGQGFVYSSYNEQFF.

This chain uses TRBV7-8 with TRBJ2-1, with 10 bases that match TRBD1. CDR1 and CDR2 (germline): SGHVS, FQNEAQ. The J segment lost 2 bases and the V segment lost 2 bases, leaving 3 bases of the junction unmatched. The CDR3 is 16 residues long. Written as DNA, the CDR3 is TGTGCCAGCAGCTTATCTGGGACAGGGGCCTACAATGAGCAGTTCTTC. It translates to CASSLSGTGAYNEQFF.

This clone has a single count. The chain uses TRBV27 and TRBJ2-5; 11 bases map to TRBD2. CDR1 is MNHEY, CDR2 SMNVEV, per germline (reference sequence). Trimming at V came to 5 bases and at J to 3 bases, leaving 5 bases not matched to a gene. CDR3 length equals 15 residues. CDR3 sequence reads: CASSHSLAGEETQYF. The DNA for the CDR3 is TGTGCCAGCAGTCATTCACTAGCGGGAGAAGAGACCCAGTACTTC.

V and J are TRBV7-9 and TRBJ1-1; 7 nucleotides match TRBD1. Losses at the gene ends were 6 bases for V and 5 bases for J; bases not matched to a gene: 6. This CDR3 is built from 13 residues. CDR1 SEHNR and CDR2 FQNEAQ come from the germline V gene (reference sequence). The CDR3 sequence is CASRGTGVTEAFF. Here the CDR3 DNA reads TGTGCCAGCAGGGGAACAGGGGTGACTGAAGCTTTCTTT.

V and J are TRBV19 and TRBJ2-3; tentative D call: TRBD2 (5 bases). This CDR3 is 16 amino acids long. The V and J ends lost 5 bases and 0 bases respectively, with 15 bases between them. Germline V gives CDR1 LNHDA, CDR2 SQIVND (reference sequence). The DNA of the CDR3 is TGTGCCAGTAGTTATCCCGGGATTACGAGCACAGATACGCAGTATTTT. It encodes CASSYPGITSTDTQYF.

V gene TRBV2 combines with J gene TRBJ2-2, with 9 positions matching TRBD1. Germline CDR1 and CDR2: SNHLY and FYNNEI. The V gene end was trimmed by 2 bases and the J gene end by 2 bases; junction bases not matched to a gene: 12. The length of the CDR3 is 19 residues. For the CDR3, the DNA is TGTGCCAGCAGTGAAACCCCACAGGGGGCGCGGACCAACACCGGGGAGCTGTTTTTT. Encoded protein: CASSETPQGARTNTGELFF.

J is TRBJ1-2 and V is TRBV7-9, with unresolved D. The V gene lost 2 bases and the J gene lost 6 bases, with 10 bases spanning the gap. This CDR3 is 13 amino acids long. Germline CDR1 SEHNR, CDR2 FQNEAQ (reference sequence). The CDR3 DNA is TGTGCCAGCAGCTTAATCCACGGGGATGGCTACACCTTC. Residues: CASSLIHGDGYTF.